The 13 T cell receptor beta chains listed next were all sequenced from one sample in a study of blood T cell repertoires in COVID-19. Some clones are missing from TCRdb's copy, which holds only in-frame ones; the method was immunoSEQ multiplex PCR. Among approximately 100,000 clones listed, roughly 80% were seen once. Input material: peripheral blood. These TCRs come from a woman of 80 years or more with active or convalescent COVID-19.

J is TRBJ2-1 and V is TRBV18; D uncertain. CDR1 and CDR2 from the germline V gene are KGHSH and LQKENI. CDR3 size: 13 residues. Trimming took off 0 bases at V and 6 bases at J, with 6 bases between the two ends. The CDR3 spells CASSPPALNEQFF. CDR3 coding DNA: TGTGCCAGCTCACCACCGGCCCTCAATGAGCAGTTCTTC. The variable domain in full, with the rest retrieved from reference TRBV18 and TRBJ2-1, is NAGVMQNPRHLVRRRGQEARLRCSPMKGHSHVYWYRQLPEEGLKFMVYLQKENIIDESGMPKERFSAEFPKEGPSILRIQQVVRGDSAAYFCASSPPALNEQFFGPGTRLTVL.

V gene TRBV7-2 combines with J gene TRBJ1-1, with D possibly matching TRBD1 (6 bases). Germline values: CDR1 SGHTA, CDR2 FQGNSA. V dropped 5 bases and J dropped 2 bases, with 15 bases sitting between them. The CDR3 runs to 15 residues. The CDR3 reads CASSTTGPPNTEAFF. In nucleotides, the CDR3 is TGTGCCAGCAGCACCACAGGGCCCCCAAACACTGAAGCTTTCTTT.

The V and J genes are TRBV2 and TRBJ1-5; D call uncertain. This CDR3 contains 14 residues. Germline V gene sequence: CDR1 SNHLY, CDR2 FYNNEI. V lost 6 bases, J lost 1 base, and 10 bases lay in between. CDR3 protein: CASRQPLSNQPQHF. For the CDR3, the DNA is TGTGCCAGCAGACAGCCTCTGAGCAATCAGCCCCAGCATTTT.

CDR3 residues: CASSLGSGRVSYEQYF. DNA for the CDR3: TGTGCCAGCAGCTTAGGAAGCGGGAGGGTATCCTACGAGCAGTACTTC. V gene TRBV7-6 combines with J gene TRBJ2-7; 10 bases agree with TRBD2. The ends lost 1 base at V and 1 base at J; junction bases unmatched: 4. Germline lookup yields CDR1 SGHVS and CDR2 FNYEAQ. This CDR3 is built from 16 residues.

This clone has a handful of counts. The CDR3 DNA sequence: TGTGCCAGCAGTGAACTTCTAGCGGGGGACCCCTACAATGAGCAGTTCTTC. It specifies CASSELLAGDPYNEQFF. V gene TRBV6-1 combines with J gene TRBJ2-1, with 10 positions matching TRBD2. Germline-derived CDR1 and CDR2 are MNHNS and SASEGT. V dropped 2 bases and J dropped 2; count of bases not matched to a gene: 6. This CDR3 contains 17 residues.

This chain joins TRBV5-4 and TRBJ2-7; TRBD2 matches at 10 bases. V dropped 0 bases and J dropped 3; count of bases not matched to a gene: 9. This CDR3 has 17 amino acids. The germline gives CDR1 SGHNT, CDR2 YYREEE (reference sequence). DNA of the CDR3: TGTGCCAGCAGCTTGGCTAGCGGGAGATCTGTGGGCTACGAGCAGTACTTC. It codes for CASSLASGRSVGYEQYF. Using reference TRBV5-4 and TRBJ2-7 for the parts outside the CDR3, the full variable domain is ETGVTQSPTHLIKTRGQQVTLRCSSQSGHNTVSWYQQALGQGPQFIFQYYREEENGRGNFPPRFSGLQFPNYSSELNVNALELDDSALYLCASSLASGRSVGYEQYFGPGTRLTVT.

This rearrangement joins TRBV18 to TRBJ1-2, with TRBD1 identical over 7 bases. The CDR3 runs 14 residues. Germline CDR1 reads KGHSH; CDR2 reads LQKENI. Losses at the gene ends were 5 bases for V and 4 bases for J; bases not matched to a gene: 7. In DNA form, the CDR3 reads TGTGCCAGCTCAGCACAGGGGATGGGCTATGGCTACACCTTC. Translating it yields CASSAQGMGYGYTF. Based on the CDR3 plus reference TRBV18 and TRBJ1-2, the full variable domain is NAGVMQNPRHLVRRRGQEARLRCSPMKGHSHVYWYRQLPEEGLKFMVYLQKENIIDESGMPKERFSAEFPKEGPSILRIQQVVRGDSAAYFCASSAQGMGYGYTFGSGTRLTVV.

The rearrangement uses TRBV2 and TRBJ2-7; TRBD2 is a possible D gene (5 bases). V was trimmed by 2 bases and J by 2 bases, leaving 7 bases between them. Germline lookup yields CDR1 SNHLY and CDR2 FYNNEI. The CDR3 is 13 residues long. CDR3 loop: CASSEWETYEQYF. CDR3 coding DNA: TGTGCCAGCAGTGAATGGGAGACCTACGAGCAGTACTTC.

The chain has TRBV7-8 and TRBJ1-1, with 7 bases matching TRBD1. The CDR3 is 15 amino acids. J gave up 2 bases and V 0 bases, and 3 bases lay outside the gene matches. The germline gives CDR1 SGHVS, CDR2 FQNEAQ. The CDR3 region has the DNA TGTGCCAGCAGCTTAGCCGGGACAGCTAACACTGAAGCTTTCTTT. Its protein is CASSLAGTANTEAFF.

This chain joins TRBV6-5 and TRBJ1-5; TRBD1 agrees at 7 bases. The CDR3 has 15 amino acids. V dropped 6 bases and J dropped 0; count of bases not matched to a gene: 5. In germline, CDR1 is MNHEY, CDR2 SVGAGI. Here the CDR3 reads CASRLTGISNQPQHF. CDR3 coding DNA: TGTGCCAGCAGGCTGACAGGGATTAGCAATCAGCCCCAGCATTTT.

The V and J genes are TRBV10-3 and TRBJ2-7; D might be TRBD2 (5 bases). CDR1 is ENHRY, CDR2 SYGVKD, per germline. This CDR3 has 14 amino acids. Between the trimmed V and J ends, which lost 2 bases and 5 bases, there was a span of 13 bases. The CDR3: CAISEVGERDEQYF. CDR3 sequence (DNA): TGTGCCATCAGTGAGGTGGGAGAAAGGGACGAGCAGTACTTC.

The chain employs TRBV19 and TRBJ1-4; D remains ambiguous. The CDR3 consists of 15 residues. Between the trimmed V and J ends, which lost 4 bases and 4 bases, there was a span of 13 bases. Germline-derived CDR1 and CDR2 are LNHDA and SQIVND (reference sequence). The CDR3 sequence is CASSRDTKLNEKLFF. The CDR3 DNA reads as TGTGCCAGTAGTAGAGACACTAAGCTTAATGAAAAACTGTTTTTT.

This clone was seen a few times. The J gene is TRBJ1-2, the V gene TRBV28; possible D gene TRBD1, 6 bases. This CDR3 contains 15 residues. CDR1 is MDHEN, CDR2 SYDVKM, per germline. V lost 2 bases and J 4 bases, leaving 14 bases between the germline ends. The CDR3 DNA follows: TGTGCCAGCAGTTTACAGTTTGGACAGCTCTATGGCTACACCTTC. Translated, it gives CASSLQFGQLYGYTF.